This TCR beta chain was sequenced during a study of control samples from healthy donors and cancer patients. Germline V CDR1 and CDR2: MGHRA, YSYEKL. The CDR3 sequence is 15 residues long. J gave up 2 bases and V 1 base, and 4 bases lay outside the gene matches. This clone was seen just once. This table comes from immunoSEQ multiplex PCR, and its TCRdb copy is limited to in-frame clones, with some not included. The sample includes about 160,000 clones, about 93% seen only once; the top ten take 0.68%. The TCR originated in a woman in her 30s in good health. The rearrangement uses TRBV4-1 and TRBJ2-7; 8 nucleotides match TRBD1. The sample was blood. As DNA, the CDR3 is TGCGCCAGCAGCCAAGTCACAGGGGGACCCTACGAGCAGTACTTC. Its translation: CASSQVTGGPYEQYF.